A selection of T cell receptor beta chains follows, all from one sample in a study of OX40 agonist ivuxolimab in advanced cancers. Repertoires were generated with immunoSEQ multiplex PCR, while TCRdb's copy carries only in-frame clones and drops some. Of tens of thousands of clones in the sample, about four fifths were seen once. The sequencing here drew on CD4+ or CD8+ T cells sorted from blood, taken in a trial of the OX40 agonist ivuxolimab. These receptors were taken from an adult with an advanced solid tumor such as melanoma, head and neck, liver or kidney cancer. Each CDR3 is given with its conserved first and last residue. Each record gives: CDR3 protein, CDR3 DNA, V gene, J gene, clone size, D gene. The D gene is left open where the match is weak. Where a row states a size, it is once, few, many or the class of an expanded clone; other rows omit it.

CSVPRGQGAGTGELFF	TGCAGCGTCCCCCGGGGACAGGGGGCCGGCACCGGGGAGCTGTTTTTT	TRBV29-1	TRBJ2-2	NA	TRBD1
CASSRQGHYGYTF	TGTGCCAGCAGTCGACAGGGGCACTATGGCTACACCTTC	TRBV6-5	TRBJ1-2	NA	TRBD1
CASSVRGPQETQYF	TGTGCCAGCAGTGTAAGGGGGCCCCAAGAGACCCAGTACTTC	TRBV2	TRBJ2-5	NA	TRBD1
CASRRGTGESPLHF	TGTGCCAGTCGACGGGGGACAGGGGAATCACCCCTCCACTTT	TRBV19	TRBJ1-6	NA	TRBD1
CASSFKGIDTQYF	TGTGCCAGCAGTTTTAAAGGAATAGATACGCAGTATTTT	TRBV28	TRBJ2-3	NA	NA
CASSDGRTDTQYF	TGTGCCAGTAGTGACGGACGCACAGATACGCAGTATTTT	TRBV19	TRBJ2-3	few	NA
CATSRDRATNEKLFF	TGTGCCACCAGCAGAGATCGCGCAACTAATGAAAAACTGTTTTTT	TRBV15	TRBJ1-4	NA	NA
CASSLTANYGYTF	TGCGCCAGCAGCTTGACAGCTAACTATGGCTACACCTTC	TRBV5-1	TRBJ1-2	NA	NA
CASSLTGSANTIYF	TGTGCCAGCAGCTTAACGGGGTCGGCAAACACCATATATTTT	TRBV7-3	TRBJ1-3	NA	NA
CASSYLPDSQETQYF	TGTGCCAGCAGTTACCTCCCTGACAGCCAAGAGACCCAGTACTTC	TRBV28	TRBJ2-5	NA	NA
CASSLLGTEAFF	TGTGCCAGCAGCTTACTAGGGACTGAAGCTTTCTTT	TRBV7-6	TRBJ1-1	many	NA
CASSSSGPTSTSNNEQFF	TGTGCCAGCAGCTCCTCGGGACCAACCTCCACCTCTAACAATGAGCAGTTCTTC	TRBV7-3	TRBJ2-1	NA	NA
CASSHRTFQETQYF	TGTGCCAGCAGTCATCGGACGTTCCAAGAGACCCAGTACTTC	TRBV7-2	TRBJ2-5	once	NA
CASSLELGTISSYNEQFF	TGTGCCAGCAGCTTAGAGCTAGGAACCATATCCTCCTACAATGAGCAGTTCTTC	TRBV7-2	TRBJ2-1	NA	NA
CAWRLRDRGPATNEKLFF	TGTGCCTGGAGGTTGAGGGACAGGGGCCCTGCAACTAATGAAAAACTGTTTTTT	TRBV30	TRBJ1-4	NA	TRBD1
CASSLGLTGNTEAFF	TGTGCCAGCTCACTGGGACTCACGGGGAACACTGAAGCTTTCTTT	TRBV18	TRBJ1-1	NA	NA
CASSIFFGTTYEQYF	TGTGCCAGTAGTATCTTCTTCGGGACAACCTACGAGCAGTACTTC	TRBV19	TRBJ2-7	NA	NA